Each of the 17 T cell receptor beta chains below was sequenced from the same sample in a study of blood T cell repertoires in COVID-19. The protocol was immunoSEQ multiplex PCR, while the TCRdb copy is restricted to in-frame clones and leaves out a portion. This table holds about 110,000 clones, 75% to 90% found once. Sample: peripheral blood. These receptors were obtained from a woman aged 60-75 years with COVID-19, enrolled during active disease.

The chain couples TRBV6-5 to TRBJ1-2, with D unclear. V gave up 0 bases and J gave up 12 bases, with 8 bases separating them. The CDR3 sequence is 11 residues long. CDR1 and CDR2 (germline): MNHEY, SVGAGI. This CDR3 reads CASSYSGGNTF. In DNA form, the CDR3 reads TGTGCCAGCAGTTACTCGGGAGGGAACACCTTC.

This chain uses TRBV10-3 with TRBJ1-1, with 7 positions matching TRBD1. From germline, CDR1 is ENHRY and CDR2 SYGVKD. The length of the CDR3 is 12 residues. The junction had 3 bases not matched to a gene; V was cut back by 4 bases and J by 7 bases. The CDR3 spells CAISGGGVEAFF. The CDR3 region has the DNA TGTGCCATCAGTGGAGGGGGCGTTGAAGCTTTCTTT.

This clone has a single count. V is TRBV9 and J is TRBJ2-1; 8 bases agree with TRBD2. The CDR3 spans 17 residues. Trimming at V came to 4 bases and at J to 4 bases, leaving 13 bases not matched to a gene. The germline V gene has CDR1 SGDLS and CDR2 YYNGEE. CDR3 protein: CASSPFGGGSPYNEQFF. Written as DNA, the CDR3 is TGTGCCAGCAGCCCGTTCGGGGGGGGGTCCCCTTACAATGAGCAGTTCTTC.

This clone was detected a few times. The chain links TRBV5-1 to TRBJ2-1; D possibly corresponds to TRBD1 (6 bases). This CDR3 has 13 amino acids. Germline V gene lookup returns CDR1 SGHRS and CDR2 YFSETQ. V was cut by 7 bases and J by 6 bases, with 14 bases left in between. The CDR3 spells CASAKGEINEQFF. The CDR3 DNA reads TGCGCCAGCGCCAAGGGGGAAATCAATGAGCAGTTCTTC.

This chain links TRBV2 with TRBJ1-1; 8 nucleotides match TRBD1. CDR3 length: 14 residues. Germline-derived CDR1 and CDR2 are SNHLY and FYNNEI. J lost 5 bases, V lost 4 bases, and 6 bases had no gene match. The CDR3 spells CASSGPTGVTEAFF. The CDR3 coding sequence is TGTGCCAGCAGTGGACCGACAGGGGTGACTGAAGCTTTCTTT.

The CDR3 is CASSLESVNTGELFF. In nucleotides, the CDR3 is TGTGCCAGCAGCTTAGAGTCGGTGAACACCGGGGAGCTGTTTTTT. The rearrangement uses TRBV13 and TRBJ2-2, with no clear D. The germline CDR1 and CDR2 sequences are PRHDT and FYEKMQ (reference sequence). This CDR3 comprises 15 residues. With 1 base removed from V and 1 base from J, the gap between germline ends came to 7 bases.

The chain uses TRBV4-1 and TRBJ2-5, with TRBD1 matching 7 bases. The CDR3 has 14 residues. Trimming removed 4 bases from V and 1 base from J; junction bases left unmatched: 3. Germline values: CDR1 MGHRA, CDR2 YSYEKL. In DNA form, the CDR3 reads TGCGCCAGCAGCCCGGGACAGTTCCAAGAGACCCAGTACTTC. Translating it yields CASSPGQFQETQYF.

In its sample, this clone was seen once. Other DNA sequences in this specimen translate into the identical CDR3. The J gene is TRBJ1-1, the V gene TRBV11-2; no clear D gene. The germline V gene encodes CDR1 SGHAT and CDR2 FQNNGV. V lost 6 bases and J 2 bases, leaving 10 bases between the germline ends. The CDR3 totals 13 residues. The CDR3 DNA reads TGTGCCAGCAGTTTTAACAGAAACACTGAAGCTTTCTTT. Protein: CASSFNRNTEAFF.

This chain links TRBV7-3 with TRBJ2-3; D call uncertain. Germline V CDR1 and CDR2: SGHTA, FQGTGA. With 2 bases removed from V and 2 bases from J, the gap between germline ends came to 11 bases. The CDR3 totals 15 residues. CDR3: CASSLGSSATDTQYF. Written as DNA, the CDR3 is TGTGCCAGCAGCTTAGGTTCTAGTGCCACAGATACGCAGTATTTT.

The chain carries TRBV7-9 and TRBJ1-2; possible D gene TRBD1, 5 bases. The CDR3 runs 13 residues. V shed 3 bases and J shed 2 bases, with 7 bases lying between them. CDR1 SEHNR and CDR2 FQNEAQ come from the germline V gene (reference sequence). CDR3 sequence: CASSLDNNYGYTF. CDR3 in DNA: TGTGCCAGCAGCTTGGACAACAACTATGGCTACACCTTC.

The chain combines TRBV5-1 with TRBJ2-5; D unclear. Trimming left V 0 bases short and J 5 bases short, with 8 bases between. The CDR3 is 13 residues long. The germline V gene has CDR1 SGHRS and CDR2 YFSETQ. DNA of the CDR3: TGCGCCAGCAGCTTGGCGCGGCAGGAGACCCAGTACTTC. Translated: CASSLARQETQYF.

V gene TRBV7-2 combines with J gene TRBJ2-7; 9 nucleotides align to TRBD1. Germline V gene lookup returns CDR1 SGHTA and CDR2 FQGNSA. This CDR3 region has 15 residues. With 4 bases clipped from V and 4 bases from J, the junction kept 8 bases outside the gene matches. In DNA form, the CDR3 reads TGTGCCAGCAGCTGGCTTACGGACAGGGGATACGAGCAGTACTTC. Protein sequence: CASSWLTDRGYEQYF.

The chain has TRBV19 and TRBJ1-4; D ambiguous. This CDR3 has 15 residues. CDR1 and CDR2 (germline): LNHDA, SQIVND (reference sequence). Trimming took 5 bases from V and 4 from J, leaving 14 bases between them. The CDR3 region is CASSAPQALNEKLFF. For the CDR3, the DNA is TGTGCCAGTAGTGCCCCCCAGGCACTTAATGAAAAACTGTTTTTT.

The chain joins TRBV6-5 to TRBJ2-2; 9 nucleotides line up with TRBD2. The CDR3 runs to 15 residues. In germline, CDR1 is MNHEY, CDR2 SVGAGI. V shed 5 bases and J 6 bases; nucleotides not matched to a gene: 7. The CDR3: CASSPAGGRSGELFF. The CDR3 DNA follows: TGTGCCAGCAGTCCAGCGGGGGGAAGGTCCGGGGAGCTGTTTTTT.

The CDR3 region has the DNA TGTGCCTGGAGTCGACAGGCGTTGGGCTACACCTTC. Its protein product is CAWSRQALGYTF. The gene calls are TRBV30 and TRBJ1-2, with D possibly matching TRBD1 (6 bases). V was clipped by 2 bases and J by 8 bases, with 12 bases between them. This CDR3 is built from 12 residues. CDR1 GTSNPN and CDR2 SVGIG come from the germline V gene (reference sequence).

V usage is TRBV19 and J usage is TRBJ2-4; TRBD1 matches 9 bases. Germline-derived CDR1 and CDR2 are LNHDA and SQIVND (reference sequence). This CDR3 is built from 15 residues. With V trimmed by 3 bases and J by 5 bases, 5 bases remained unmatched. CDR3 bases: TGTGCCAGTAGTATGGGACAGGGTATGGAAAACATTCAGTACTTC. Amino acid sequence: CASSMGQGMENIQYF.

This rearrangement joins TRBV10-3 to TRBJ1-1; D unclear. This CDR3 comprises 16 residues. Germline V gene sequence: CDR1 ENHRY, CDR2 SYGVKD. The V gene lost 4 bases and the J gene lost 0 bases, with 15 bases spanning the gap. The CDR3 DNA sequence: TGTGCCATCAGTGCAGGAAATGCAGTGATGAACACTGAAGCTTTCTTT. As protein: CAISAGNAVMNTEAFF.